The entry below describes one T cell receptor (beta chain). The sample is drawn from a study of blood T cell repertoires in COVID-19. Background on the study: COVID-19 samples, acute and convalescent, were from the United States, Italy and Spain.

Study processing details: It was from reference gene primer amplification that nucleated cell counts were estimated. TCRdb's copy holds only in-frame clones and misses some; the assay was immunoSEQ multiplex PCR. That table furnishes V, J and clone size, whereas the DNA furnished D and trimming. The sample includes around 260,000 clones, roughly 80% of them seen just once. This CDR3 comprises 13 residues. The V and J ends lost 6 bases and 0 bases, in that order; junction bases with no gene match: 0. CDR1 is SGDLS and CDR2 is YYNGEE in the germline V gene. The chain carries TRBV9 and TRBJ2-1, with 7 bases identical to TRBD1. This receptor was obtained from a woman in her 50s who had recovered from COVID-19. The sequencing input was peripheral blood. The CDR3 DNA sequence: TGTGCCAGCACAGGGGGCTCCTACAATGAGCAGTTCTTC. This encodes CASTGGSYNEQFF.